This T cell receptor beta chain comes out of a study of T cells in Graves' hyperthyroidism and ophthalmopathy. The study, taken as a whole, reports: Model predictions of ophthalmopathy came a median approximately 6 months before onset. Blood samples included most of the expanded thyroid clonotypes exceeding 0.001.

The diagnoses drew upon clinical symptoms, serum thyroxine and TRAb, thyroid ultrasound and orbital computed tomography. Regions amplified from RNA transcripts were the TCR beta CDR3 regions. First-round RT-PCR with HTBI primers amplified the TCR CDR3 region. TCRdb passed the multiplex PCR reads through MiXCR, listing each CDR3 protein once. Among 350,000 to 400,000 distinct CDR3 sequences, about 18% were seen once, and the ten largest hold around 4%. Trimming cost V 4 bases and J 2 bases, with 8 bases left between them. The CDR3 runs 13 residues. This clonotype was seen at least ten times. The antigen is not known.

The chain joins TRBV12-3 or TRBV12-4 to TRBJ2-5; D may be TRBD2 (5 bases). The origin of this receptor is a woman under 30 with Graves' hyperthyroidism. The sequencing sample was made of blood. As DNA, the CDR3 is TGTGCCAGCAGTTGGGGAGATCAAGAGACCCAGTACTTC. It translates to CASSWGDQETQYF.